Below are 14 T cell receptor beta chains sequenced from a single sample in a study of long-term antiretroviral therapy in people with HIV. They ran version v3.0 of the immunoSEQ assay at survey level. Clones were sequenced by immunoSEQ multiplex PCR, and TCRdb holds only the in-frame ones, with some missing. The data hold 25,000 to 30,000 clones, with approximately 80% observed a single time. Sequencing was performed on unsorted PBMCs, taken 2.8 years after starting antiretroviral therapy. The receptors here all came from a man aged 30 to 39 with HIV.

V and J are TRBV7-5 and TRBJ2-2; the table's TRBD1 call for D was not verified on the DNA. TRBV7-5 is described as a pseudogene. The CDR3 is 18 residues long. For the CDR3, the DNA is TGTGTCAGAAGCCCCACCTCTGACAGGCCGTGCGCCACCGGGGAGCTGTTTTTT. Amino acid sequence: CVRSPTSDRPCATGELFF.

The rearrangement joins TRBV5-1 to TRBJ2-1; 13 bases align to TRBD2. CDR1 and CDR2 from the germline V gene are SGHRS and YFSETQ. The CDR3 covers 14 residues. Trimming took 4 bases from V and 10 from J; bases not matched to a gene: 5. The CDR3 sequence is CASSPGTSGDEQFF. The CDR3 region has the DNA TGCGCCAGCAGCCCCGGGACTAGCGGGGACGAGCAGTTCTTC.

This clone was counted once. This sequence joins TRBV7-6 and TRBJ2-5; D call uncertain. Germline assignment: CDR1 SGHVS and CDR2 FNYEAQ. The CDR3 totals 14 residues. Trimming stripped 1 base from V and 0 bases from J, with 6 bases between. The chain's CDR3 is CASSLVLDQETQYF. The CDR3 DNA reads TGTGCCAGCAGCTTAGTCCTCGACCAAGAGACCCAGTACTTC.

This CDR3 reads CASSLAASGGRNEQFF. The DNA of the CDR3 is TGCGCCAGCAGCTTGGCGGCTAGCGGGGGTCGGAATGAGCAGTTCTTC. The rearrangement uses TRBV5-1 and TRBJ2-1, with TRBD2 identical over 10 bases. The CDR3 is 16 residues long. V dropped 0 bases and J dropped 7; count of bases not matched to a gene: 7. The V gene's germline CDR1 is SGHRS and CDR2 YFSETQ.

This chain joins TRBV27 and TRBJ2-2; 9 positions match TRBD1. CDR1 MNHEY and CDR2 SMNVEV come from the germline V gene (reference sequence). Trimming removed 5 bases from V and 6 bases from J; junction bases left unmatched: 4. The CDR3 consists of 14 residues. The CDR3 sequence is CASSPGQGPGELFF. The CDR3 nucleotides are TGTGCCAGCAGTCCTGGACAGGGGCCCGGGGAGCTGTTTTTT.

The chain is built from TRBV25-1 and TRBJ2-3; 10 positions agree with TRBD2. V shed 1 base and J 1 base; nucleotides not matched to a gene: 8. This CDR3 spans 18 amino acids. The germline V gene encodes CDR1 MGHDK and CDR2 SYGVNS. The CDR3 DNA sequence: TGTGCCAGCAGTGAATTGGCTAGCGGGAGTTTTGGCACAGATACGCAGTATTTT. This encodes CASSELASGSFGTDTQYF.

This sequence joins TRBV5-1 and TRBJ2-1; 9 bases line up with TRBD2. CDR3 length: 15 residues. Germline-derived CDR1 and CDR2 are SGHRS and YFSETQ. V gave up 0 bases and J gave up 5 bases; unmatched junction bases: 3. The CDR3 loop reads CASSLGLADDNEQFF. The CDR3 DNA reads TGCGCCAGCAGCTTGGGACTAGCGGACGACAATGAGCAGTTCTTC.

The chain combines TRBV28 with TRBJ2-1, with D perhaps matching TRBD2 (6 bases). This CDR3 spans 15 amino acids. V was clipped by 6 bases and J by 6 bases, with 18 bases between them. CDR1 is MDHEN, CDR2 SYDVKM, per germline. CDR3 protein: CASSRWGEQTNEQFF. For the CDR3, the DNA is TGTGCCAGCAGCCGGTGGGGGGAACAAACCAATGAGCAGTTCTTC.

The chain uses TRBV9 and TRBJ2-1; possibly TRBD1 or TRBD2 for D (5 bases each). CDR1 SGDLS and CDR2 YYNGEE come from the germline V gene. With 3 bases removed from V and 4 bases from J, the gap between germline ends came to 11 bases. The CDR3 sequence is 14 residues long. CDR3 sequence reads: CASSAGPNYNEQFF. The CDR3 coding sequence is TGTGCCAGCAGCGCGGGACCGAATTACAATGAGCAGTTCTTC.

The gene calls are TRBV18 and TRBJ2-5; D remains ambiguous. This CDR3 is 13 amino acids long. V lost 3 bases to trimming and J lost 5 bases, with 10 bases between them. The V gene's germline CDR1 is KGHSH and CDR2 LQKENI. CDR3 DNA: TGTGCCAGCTCACCTTGGGTGGAGGAGACCCAGTACTTC. Translated, it gives CASSPWVEETQYF.

The V and J genes are TRBV6-5 and TRBJ1-4; weak D call: TRBD1 (5 bases). V lost 5 bases and J lost 7, with 14 bases in between. Germline V CDR1 and CDR2: MNHEY, SVGAGI. The CDR3 has 14 amino acids. The CDR3 DNA reads as TGTGCCAGCAGTCCCCGGGGACGGGGTGAAAAACTGTTTTTT. This sequence encodes CASSPRGRGEKLFF.

The rearrangement uses TRBV7-9 and TRBJ2-3; D is unclear. V gave up 5 bases and J gave up 2 bases, with 5 bases separating them. The V gene's germline CDR1 is SEHNR and CDR2 FQNEAQ (reference sequence). This CDR3 spans 12 amino acids. The CDR3 DNA is TGTGCCAGCAGCACATACACAGATACGCAGTATTTT. Protein product: CASSTYTDTQYF. The entire variable domain, with the rest obtained from reference TRBV7-9 and TRBJ2-3, is as follows: DTGVSQNPRHKITKRGQNVTFRCDPISEHNRLYWYRQTLGQGPEFLTYFQNEAQLEKSRLLSDRFSAERPKGSFSTLEIQRTEQGDSAMYLCASSTYTDTQYFGPGTRLTVL.

The rearrangement links TRBV7-2 to TRBJ2-2, with TRBD1 matching 7 bases. Trimming cost V 0 bases and J 6 bases; bases outside gene matches: 1. This CDR3 spans 14 amino acids. The germline V gene encodes CDR1 SGHTA and CDR2 FQGNSA. The CDR3 nucleotides are TGTGCCAGCAGCTTAGCGACAGGGTCCGGGGAGCTGTTTTTT. It encodes CASSLATGSGELFF. Combining the CDR3 with reference TRBV7-2 and TRBJ2-2 gives the whole variable domain GAGVSQSPSNKVTEKGKDVELRCDPISGHTALYWYRQSLGQGLEFLIYFQGNSAPDKSGLPSDRFSAERTGGSVSTLTIQRTQQEDSAVYLCASSLATGSGELFFGEGSRLTVL.

The gene calls are TRBV5-1 and TRBJ2-5; the D call may be TRBD1 or TRBD2 (6 bases each). Germline V gene data show CDR1 as SGHRS and CDR2 as YFSETQ. The V and J ends lost 2 bases and 5 bases respectively, with 13 bases between them. CDR3 length: 14 amino acids. CDR3 sequence (DNA): TGCGCCAGCAGCTTCCTCGGGGGCGGGGAGACCCAGTACTTC. Residues: CASSFLGGGETQYF.